These 25 T cell receptor beta chains came from one sample sequenced in a study of graft-versus-host responses after intestinal transplantation. No antigen has been assigned to these receptors. Libraries were prepared by immunoSEQ multiplex PCR; TCRdb keeps only in-frame clonotypes and omits some of them. Among more than 100,000 clones, roughly 91% were seen once, and the ten largest hold more than 0.09%. The source material was unstimulated CD4+ T cells sorted from spleen or lymph node cells, sampled before intestinal transplant. The receptors were sampled from a human donor who received an intestinal transplant.

This rearrangement joins TRBV28 to TRBJ2-7; 15 positions agree with TRBD2. This CDR3 has 16 residues. V dropped 6 bases and J dropped 4; count of bases not matched to a gene: 7. CDR1 and CDR2 from the germline V gene are MDHEN and SYDVKM. The CDR3 DNA reads TGTGCCAGCAGCCTTGCCGGGACTAGCGGGAGGTACGAGCAGTACTTC. Translating gives CASSLAGTSGRYEQYF. Full variable domain (outside the CDR3, taken from reference TRBV28 and TRBJ2-7): DVKVTQSSRYLVKRTGEKVFLECVQDMDHENMFWYRQDPGLGLRLIYFSYDVKMKEKGDIPEGYSVSREKKERFSLILESASTNQTSMYLCASSLAGTSGRYEQYFGPGTRLTVT.

This sequence joins TRBV30 and TRBJ2-6; 9 bases are a match to TRBD2. The germline V gene has CDR1 GTSNPN and CDR2 SVGIG (reference sequence). The CDR3 consists of 16 residues. V shed 3 bases and J 1 base; nucleotides not matched to a gene: 4. The CDR3 DNA reads TGTGCCTGGAGACCTAGCGGGACTTCTGGGGCCAACGTCCTGACTTTC. Its protein is CAWRPSGTSGANVLTF.

J is TRBJ2-3 and V is TRBV27; 9 bases agree with TRBD2. With V trimmed by 5 bases and J by 5 bases, 17 bases remained unmatched. Germline V gives CDR1 MNHEY, CDR2 SMNVEV (reference sequence). The CDR3 extends over 18 amino acids. CDR3 loop: CASSLLRGMREGGDTQYF. In DNA form, the CDR3 reads TGTGCCAGCAGTCTCCTGAGGGGGATGCGGGAGGGCGGAGATACGCAGTATTTT.

The J gene is TRBJ2-7, the V gene TRBV7-2; TRBD2 agrees at 10 bases. The CDR3 loop spans 13 amino acids. The trim removed 4 bases at V and 3 bases at J, leaving 0 bases unmatched. Germline V gives CDR1 SGHTA, CDR2 FQGNSA. CDR3 sequence: CASSWTSGYEQYF. The CDR3 DNA reads as TGTGCCAGCAGCTGGACTAGCGGCTACGAGCAGTACTTC.

J is TRBJ1-1 and V is TRBV5-4; TRBD1 is a possible D gene (6 bases). V shed 2 bases and J shed 0 bases, with 11 bases lying between them. The CDR3 has 15 amino acids. Germline CDR1 is SGHNT and CDR2 is YYREEE (reference sequence). The CDR3 nucleotides are TGTGCCAGCAGCTTTGGGGGCAAAATGAACACTGAAGCTTTCTTT. It yields the protein CASSFGGKMNTEAFF. Full variable domain (missing parts from reference TRBV5-4 and TRBJ1-1): ETGVTQSPTHLIKTRGQQVTLRCSSQSGHNTVSWYQQALGQGPQFIFQYYREEENGRGNFPPRFSGLQFPNYSSELNVNALELDDSALYLCASSFGGKMNTEAFFGQGTRLTVV.

This chain connects TRBV20-1 to TRBJ2-6; D is undetermined. V shed 3 bases and J shed 7 bases, with 4 bases lying between them. The CDR3 extends over 11 amino acids. CDR1 and CDR2 (germline): DFQATT, SNEGSKA (reference sequence). CDR3 bases: TGCAGTGCTAGTTATGCCAACGTCCTGACTTTC. Translating it yields CSASYANVLTF.

The chain recombines TRBV27 with TRBJ1-1; D is perhaps TRBD1 (5 bases). V lost 3 bases, J lost 9 bases, and 17 bases lay in between. The CDR3 spans 14 residues. Looked up from germline, CDR1 is MNHEY and CDR2 is SMNVEV (reference sequence). CDR3 loop: CASSLSRMGTQAFF. Written as DNA, the CDR3 is TGTGCCAGCAGTTTGTCCCGTATGGGGACTCAAGCTTTCTTT.

CDR3 in DNA: TGTGCCAGTAGAAAACAAGGCCCACTACCCCAGCATTTT. Its protein product is CASRKQGPLPQHF. The chain joins TRBV19 to TRBJ1-5; D is unresolved. CDR1 is LNHDA, CDR2 SQIVND, per germline (reference sequence). V shed 6 bases and J shed 10 bases, with 16 bases lying between them. The CDR3 loop spans 13 amino acids.

The rearrangement links TRBV10-3 to TRBJ2-7; tentative D call: TRBD2 (6 bases). V dropped 3 bases and J dropped 4 bases, with 19 bases sitting between them. The germline V gene encodes CDR1 ENHRY and CDR2 SYGVKD. This CDR3 has 16 amino acids. The CDR3 DNA reads TGTGCCATCAGTGAAGGAGGGGAGATCAGCAGGTACGAGCAGTACTTC. It codes for CAISEGGEISRYEQYF.

This clone was detected only once. J is TRBJ2-3 and V is TRBV5-4; no reliable D call. Between the trimmed V and J ends, which lost 4 bases and 2 bases, there was a span of 14 bases. The CDR3 consists of 15 residues. Germline lookup yields CDR1 SGHNT and CDR2 YYREEE (reference sequence). CDR3 DNA: TGTGCCAGCAGCCTGTTCTCCTCCCTCACAGATACGCAGTATTTT. The encoded protein is CASSLFSSLTDTQYF.

The rearrangement links TRBV7-8 to TRBJ2-3; D ambiguous. The V and J ends lost 1 base and 4 bases respectively, with 12 bases between them. The CDR3 is 15 residues long. The germline V gene encodes CDR1 SGHVS and CDR2 FQNEAQ. The CDR3 loop is CASSLGGWGADTQYF. The CDR3 DNA follows: TGTGCCAGCAGCTTAGGGGGTTGGGGTGCAGATACGCAGTATTTT.

The chain employs TRBV27 and TRBJ1-5; D uncertain. The CDR3 length is 13 residues. CDR1 MNHEY and CDR2 SMNVEV come from the germline V gene (reference sequence). Deletions cut 6 bases from V and 5 bases from J, with 11 bases between. The CDR3 here is CASSRRSDQPQHF. The CDR3 region has the DNA TGTGCCAGCAGCCGACGTTCCGATCAGCCCCAGCATTTT.

The chain's CDR3 is CASSVGRTSGNFLFF. In nucleotides, the CDR3 is TGTGCCAGCAGCGTAGGACGGACTAGCGGGAACTTTTTGTTCTTC. V usage is TRBV9 and J usage is TRBJ2-1; TRBD2 matches 12 bases. The CDR3 sequence is 15 residues long. V shed 0 bases and J 15 bases; nucleotides not matched to a gene: 10. Germline V gene lookup returns CDR1 SGDLS and CDR2 YYNGEE.

The chain combines TRBV5-1 with TRBJ2-3; D may be TRBD2 (6 bases). Germline assignment: CDR1 SGHRS and CDR2 YFSETQ. V lost 0 bases, J lost 1 base, and 15 bases lay in between. This CDR3 comprises 17 residues. The CDR3, as DNA: TGCGCCAGCAGCTTGGAAAGGAGGGTATGGCGCACAGATACGCAGTATTTT. Encoded protein: CASSLERRVWRTDTQYF.

Only a few counts were recorded for this clone. The chain has TRBV14 and TRBJ2-5; D might be TRBD1 (5 bases). CDR3 size: 12 residues. Germline loops: CDR1 SGHDN, CDR2 FVKESK. The ends were cut back, 2 bases at V and 7 bases at J, with 8 bases in the middle. This chain's CDR3 is CASSQTTGTQYF. The CDR3 coding sequence is TGTGCCAGCAGCCAAACCACAGGGACCCAGTACTTC.

CDR3 nucleotides: TGTGCCAGTAGTAGACTAGCGGACGGCACAGATACGCAGTATTTT. The encoded protein is CASSRLADGTDTQYF. This chain joins TRBV19 and TRBJ2-3, with 9 nucleotides matching TRBD2. This CDR3 spans 15 amino acids. From germline, CDR1 is LNHDA and CDR2 SQIVND (reference sequence). V was pared by 4 bases and J by 1 base, with 3 bases of the junction left unmatched.

This clone came up once. This sequence joins TRBV11-2 and TRBJ1-2; a possible D gene is TRBD1 (6 bases). The CDR3 totals 14 residues. CDR1 SGHAT and CDR2 FQNNGV come from the germline V gene. Trimming shortened V by 0 bases and J by 13 bases, and 18 bases separated the two germline ends. As DNA, the CDR3 is TGTGCCAGCAGCTTAGATGGGGCATTGAGGGGGGCCACCTTC. Protein: CASSLDGALRGATF. Full variable domain (remainder filled in from reference TRBV11-2 and TRBJ1-2): EAGVAQSPRYKIIEKRQSVAFWCNPISGHATLYWYQQILGQGPKLLIQFQNNGVVDDSQLPKDRFSAERLKGVDSTLKIQPAKLEDSAVYLCASSLDGALRGATFGSGTRLTVV.

The genes are TRBV28 and TRBJ1-4; D not resolved. CDR3 size: 14 residues. Germline assignment: CDR1 MDHEN and CDR2 SYDVKM. V lost 6 bases and J lost 0, with 8 bases in between. The CDR3 DNA follows: TGTGCCAGCAGCGTGGGAACAACTAATGAAAAACTGTTTTTT. Translating it yields CASSVGTTNEKLFF.

This clone was seen a single time. The V call is TRBV10-3, the J call TRBJ2-5; weak D call: TRBD1 (7 bases). Per germline, CDR1 ENHRY and CDR2 SYGVKD. V was trimmed by 5 bases and J by 4 bases, leaving 14 bases between them. This CDR3 is built from 14 residues. The CDR3 spells CAISRGTDSETQYF. CDR3 coding DNA: TGTGCCATCAGTCGGGGGACAGATTCAGAGACCCAGTACTTC.

The chain joins TRBV5-1 to TRBJ1-1; a weak D match, TRBD1 (5 bases). This CDR3 has 19 amino acids. V lost 2 bases and J lost 1, with 24 bases in between. Per germline, CDR1 SGHRS and CDR2 YFSETQ. The CDR3 sequence: CASSFKGKGNGGENTEAFF. CDR3 sequence (DNA): TGCGCCAGCAGCTTCAAGGGGAAGGGGAACGGAGGGGAGAACACTGAAGCTTTCTTT.

This clone was observed once. The chain joins TRBV6-5 to TRBJ1-3; 7 positions match TRBD1. The CDR3 runs to 14 residues. Germline CDR1 MNHEY, CDR2 SVGAGI. The V and J ends lost 6 bases and 3 bases, in that order; junction bases with no gene match: 5. This CDR3 reads CASRQGILGNTIYF. The CDR3, as DNA: TGTGCCAGCAGACAGGGGATCCTTGGAAACACCATATATTTT.

This clone was observed a single time. The rearrangement uses TRBV10-3 and TRBJ2-5, with TRBD1 as a possible D gene (5 bases). V was trimmed by 4 bases and J by 3 bases, leaving 12 bases between them. This CDR3 has 14 residues. CDR1 ENHRY and CDR2 SYGVKD come from the germline V gene. This CDR3 is CAISGGLGEETQYF. CDR3 DNA: TGTGCCATCAGTGGGGGCCTCGGCGAAGAGACCCAGTACTTC.

The chain is built from TRBV9 and TRBJ2-1, with D possibly TRBD2 on 6 matching bases. The CDR3 is 15 amino acids. Germline-derived CDR1 and CDR2 are SGDLS and YYNGEE. V lost 0 bases and J lost 6, with 13 bases in between. The CDR3 region is CASSVAGTGFNEQFF. For the CDR3, the DNA is TGTGCCAGCAGCGTAGCTGGGACTGGTTTCAATGAGCAGTTCTTC. Supplemented by reference TRBV9 and TRBJ2-1, the full variable domain reads DSGVTQTPKHLITATGQRVTLRCSPRSGDLSVYWYQQSLDQGLQFLIQYYNGEERAKGNILERFSAQQFPDLHSELNLSSLELGDSALYFCASSVAGTGFNEQFFGPGTRLTVL.

The chain has TRBV6-1 and TRBJ1-5, with 7 bases that match TRBD1. Trimming cost V 5 bases and J 4 bases; bases outside gene matches: 8. The CDR3 has 15 residues. Per the germline V gene, CDR1 is MNHNS and CDR2 is SASEGT. CDR3 loop: CASSLRDRNNQPQHF. As DNA, the CDR3 is TGTGCCAGCAGTCTCCGGGACAGAAATAATCAGCCCCAGCATTTT.

The chain employs TRBV28 and TRBJ2-2; 9 bases are shared with TRBD1. This CDR3 contains 15 residues. Germline trimming cut 7 bases from V and 4 bases from J; bases unmatched to any gene: 7. CDR1 is MDHEN and CDR2 is SYDVKM in the germline V gene. CDR3 in amino acids: CASNGGTGPTGELFF. In nucleotides, the CDR3 is TGTGCCAGCAACGGCGGGACAGGGCCCACCGGGGAGCTGTTTTTT.